This T cell receptor beta chain was identified during a study of T cell responses to AZD1222 COVID-19 vaccine (dated by TCRdb to the early 2020s). Notes on the research overall: AZD1222 recipients whose second dose came at about 4 weeks and those whose second dose came at about 12 weeks were combined into one group, since spike-specific TCR depth and breadth did not differ between the two schedules. TCR sequencing covered fewer than 250 trial participants: about 210 given two doses of AZD1222 and some 25 given two doses of MenACWY control vaccine. Trial participants were enrolled by age into subgroups of 18-55, 56-69 and 70-plus years, and around 150, 29 and 61 TCR-sequenced participants, respectively, were included in these subgroups. Overall results and qualifications from the work: The 56-69-year group was small, and its depth increase did not reach significance, likely because of low power. Spike-specific TCR breadth and depth rose significantly after two AZD1222 doses compared with day 0 and with MenACWY recipients. Most participants were white British and females outnumbered males, and the authors suggested that clonal diversity may have been underestimated. The vaccine-associated CD4 TCRs covered the entire spike protein, and the dominant responses fell in regions 160-218 and 743-854. Because no day 14 peak-response samples were available, repertoires were characterized only after the peak T cell response. Only five or six AZD1222 recipients were SARS-CoV-2 seropositive at baseline, limiting conclusions about previously exposed vaccinees. Epitopes outside the regions mutated in the B.1.351 and B.1.1.7 variants were reportedly recognized by nearly half of the unique spike-specific TCRs.

The CDR3 covers 13 residues, taking in both the cysteine and the phenylalanine. Just CDR3 DNA is preserved here, 39 bases in frame from base 1. The germline ends are 16 bases apart after V is trimmed by 6 bases and J by 8 bases. CDR1 and CDR2 are read off the germline V gene as MDHEN and SYDVKM. The time point tag for this specimen amounts to: baseline before first vaccination. Vaccinee samples were obtained from the UK trials COV001 and COV002, which included a single-blind randomized controlled phase 2/3 trial of AZD1222 (ChAdOx1 nCoV-19) in healthy adults. For TCRbeta chain sequencing, PBMC samples were collected from trial participants at day 0 and at day 28 after the second dose. Points on this clone: The clone's antigen remains unknown. Base qualities are not at hand, and no much larger clone is one base apart.

The CDR3 regions of human TCRbeta chains were subjected to immunosequencing. The study's processing was this. Repertoire TCRs were matched against a reference library of SARS-CoV-2-specific TCRs generated with the MIRA antigen-specificity platform. Breadth was defined as the fraction of unique TCRs that were SARS-CoV-2-associated. Depth was defined as the fraction of total T cells that were SARS-CoV-2-associated. Each spike-specific TCR was assigned to its reactive spike region and to a CD4 or CD8 class using the MIRA data. Log10-transformed breadth and depth values were compared by one-way ANOVA with Sidak's multiple comparisons tests. Held by TCRdb, this immuneACCESS table contains in-frame sequences only and omits some clones. Under half of the omission traces to an unresolved V gene where checked; the cause of the rest is unknown. V and J calls and clone size follow that table, whereas D and trimming were derived from the DNA. Across this sample there are about 110,000 clones, with roughly 86% seen only once. The ten largest make up roughly 3% of the sample.

This receptor was identified in an adult in good health. The material was peripheral blood, obtained on day 0 of AZD1222 vaccination. The rearranged segments are TRBV28 and TRBJ1-2, with no confident D gene call. DNA sequence: TGTGCCAGCAGCTACGGTGACGGGAGGGGCTACACCTTC. Its protein reads: CASSYGDGRGYTF.